Below, 30 T cell receptor beta chains from the same sample are listed, as sequenced in a study of T cells after yellow fever vaccination. TCRdb re-derived calls from the 5' RACE reads in MiXCR, one entry per CDR3 protein. Altogether about 57,000 distinct CDR3 sequences are present, about 7.8% being singletons, with the ten largest covering 35% to 45%. The source was CD8+ T cells sorted from PBMCs, collected 15 days after the yellow fever booster vaccination. All receptors derive from a man aged 25 to 45 who received the YFV17D yellow fever vaccine.

This clonotype was seen at least ten times. The rearrangement joins TRBV10-2 to TRBJ2-5; D might be TRBD1 or TRBD2, each matching 5 bases. This CDR3 is built from 14 residues. V gave up 6 bases and J gave up 5 bases, with 16 bases separating them. Germline V CDR1 and CDR2: WSHSY, SAAADI. CDR3 in amino acids: CASRGELGWETQYF. The DNA for the CDR3 is TGCGCCAGCAGGGGGGAACTAGGATGGGAGACCCAGTACTTC.

This clonotype showed up just a few times. This rearrangement joins TRBV27 to TRBJ2-3; 11 nucleotides agree with TRBD1. Per the germline V gene, CDR1 is MNHEY and CDR2 is SMNVEV (reference sequence). There are 18 residues in the CDR3. V shed 1 base, J shed 0 bases, and the junction held 6 bases outside the gene matches. The CDR3 DNA reads as TGTGCCAGCAGTTTATTAGGGACAGGGGGACTTAGCACAGATACGCAGTATTTT. It is translated as CASSLLGTGGLSTDTQYF.

This clonotype was recorded once. This clone may be a read error of a much larger clone one base away. V is TRBV29-1 and J is TRBJ1-2; D is perhaps TRBD1 (6 bases). CDR1 is SQVTM, CDR2 ANQGSEA, per germline. The CDR3 is 15 residues long. CDR3 sequence reads: CSVEDPRQGNYGYSF. CDR3 nucleotides: TGCAGCGTTGAAGATCCGAGGCAGGGGAACTATGGCTACAGCTTC.

This clonotype has at least ten counts. The chain is built from TRBV18 and TRBJ2-5, with D hard to call. The CDR3 spans 16 residues. V gave up 2 bases and J gave up 2 bases, with 15 bases separating them. CDR1 and CDR2 from the germline V gene are KGHSH and LQKENI. The CDR3 DNA reads TGTGCCAGCTCACCATGGGTCAGCAACCTTCAAGAGACCCAGTACTTC. It yields the protein CASSPWVSNLQETQYF.

This clonotype was seen repeatedly, ten times or more. DNA for the CDR3: TGTGCCAGCAGCCAAGGGTTGTATACGCAGTATTTT. Protein product: CASSQGLYTQYF. The chain recombines TRBV7-9 with TRBJ2-3; D call uncertain. V was cut by 5 bases and J by 7 bases, with 10 bases left in between. The CDR3 has 12 amino acids. CDR1 is SEHNR and CDR2 is FQNEAQ in the germline V gene (reference sequence).

Many counts were recorded for this clonotype. V usage is TRBV9 and J usage is TRBJ2-3, with D perhaps matching TRBD1 (6 bases). Germline CDR1 and CDR2: SGDLS and YYNGEE. Trimming cost V 5 bases and J 6 bases, with 19 bases left between them. This CDR3 has 15 residues. The CDR3 DNA follows: TGTGCCAGCAGTGAAGCAGGGGCAGGGTTTGATACGCAGTATTTT. This gives the protein CASSEAGAGFDTQYF.

This chain uses TRBV12-2 with TRBJ2-1; the listed D gene, TRBD2, was not tested against the DNA. TRBV12-2 is a pseudogene segment. The CDR3 is 15 residues long. This CDR3 reads CASRTGLDSYNEQFF. CDR3 nucleotide sequence: TGTGCAAGTCGCACGGGACTAGACTCCTACAATGAGCAGTTCTTC.

The chain uses TRBV7-9 and TRBJ2-7; 7 nucleotides align to TRBD2. This CDR3 is 13 amino acids long. Germline CDR1 and CDR2: SEHNR and FQNEAQ (reference sequence). V gave up 1 base and J gave up 12 bases; unmatched junction bases: 9. For the CDR3, the DNA is TGTGCCAGCAGCTTAGGCTTTGCGGGGGATCGGTACTTC. Amino acid sequence: CASSLGFAGDRYF.

Remarks on this clonotype: A much larger clone differs from this one at a single base, so this may be a read error. V is TRBV6-1 and J is TRBJ2-5; 9 bases fit TRBD1. The V segment lost 7 bases and the J segment 4 bases; nucleotides outside the gene matches: 10. CDR3 length equals 15 residues. CDR1 is MNHNS, CDR2 SASEGT, per germline. The CDR3 here is CASNSGQGARETQYF. CDR3 nucleotides: TGTGCCAGCAACTCGGGACAGGGCGCACGAGAGACCCAGTACTTC.

This clonotype was picked up many times. The gene calls are TRBV11-2 and TRBJ2-7; D may be TRBD1 (6 bases). The CDR3 is 12 residues long. The germline V and J ends were trimmed by 5 bases and 4 bases, with 9 bases remaining between them. Per germline, CDR1 SGHAT and CDR2 FQNNGV. The chain's CDR3 is CASSQDSYEQYF. The CDR3 DNA sequence: TGTGCCAGCAGCCAGGACAGTTACGAGCAGTACTTC. Full variable domain (remainder filled in from reference TRBV11-2 and TRBJ2-7): EAGVAQSPRYKIIEKRQSVAFWCNPISGHATLYWYQQILGQGPKLLIQFQNNGVVDDSQLPKDRFSAERLKGVDSTLKIQPAKLEDSAVYLCASSQDSYEQYFGPGTRLTVT.

The table lists this clonotype with many counts. The DNA of the CDR3 is TGCAGTGTTGTAGCGGGGTCCTACGAGCAGTACTTC. Its translation is CSVVAGSYEQYF. The chain combines TRBV20-1 with TRBJ2-7; 8 nucleotides align to TRBD2. V trimming: 7 bases; J trimming: 1 base; junction bases outside the gene matches: 3. Germline CDR1 is DFQATT and CDR2 is SNEGSKA (reference sequence). The CDR3 sequence is 12 residues long.

In its sample, this clonotype was seen many times. The chain is built from TRBV12-3 or TRBV12-4 and TRBJ2-3; 8 positions match TRBD2. V lost 6 bases to trimming and J lost 4 bases; unmatched junction nucleotides: 12. CDR3 length: 16 residues. The CDR3 region has the DNA TGTGCCAGCAGCCCAGGACTAGCTGGCGGGGCAGATACGCAGTATTTT. The encoded protein is CASSPGLAGGADTQYF.

This clonotype has at least ten counts. The chain uses TRBV6-2 or TRBV6-3 and TRBJ2-3; a possible D gene is TRBD2 (6 bases). V lost 7 bases to trimming and J lost 3 bases, with 20 bases between them. The CDR3 consists of 16 residues. From germline, CDR1 is MNHEY and CDR2 SVGEGT. The DNA of the CDR3 is TGTGCCAGCATAACCCCACGACTAGGTGGGACAGATACGCAGTATTTT. This translates into CASITPRLGGTDTQYF.

In its sample, this clonotype was seen many times. The chain combines TRBV4-3 with TRBJ2-7; 13 bases match TRBD2. The J segment lost 3 bases and the V segment lost 0 bases, leaving 2 bases of the junction unmatched. The CDR3 consists of 16 residues. The germline CDR1 and CDR2 sequences are LGHNA and YSLEER. CDR3 in amino acids: CASSQELAGGFYEQYF. The CDR3 DNA sequence: TGCGCCAGCAGCCAAGAACTAGCGGGAGGGTTCTACGAGCAGTACTTC.

At least ten counts were recorded for this clonotype. This chain links TRBV27 with TRBJ2-7; 8 bases align to TRBD1. Germline CDR1 reads MNHEY; CDR2 reads SMNVEV (reference sequence). This CDR3 contains 14 residues. V was clipped by 3 bases and J by 3 bases; unmatched bases: 4. The CDR3 nucleotides read TGTGCCAGCAGTTTGTCAACAGGGGGCTACGAGCAGTACTTC. It codes for CASSLSTGGYEQYF.

This clonotype came up many times. The chain joins TRBV7-2 to TRBJ2-7; 7 bases match TRBD1. CDR1 and CDR2 (germline): SGHTA, FQGNSA. The CDR3 is made up of 13 amino acids. Trimming removed 5 bases from V and 6 bases from J; junction bases left unmatched: 7. As DNA, the CDR3 is TGTGCCAGCAGCGCAACAGGGGCAGGCGAGCAGTACTTC. Amino acids: CASSATGAGEQYF.

V is TRBV28 and J is TRBJ2-2, with D possibly matching TRBD1 (5 bases). The CDR3 runs 15 residues. Per the germline V gene, CDR1 is MDHEN and CDR2 is SYDVKM. V was trimmed by 7 bases and J by 1 base, leaving 13 bases between them. The CDR3 is CASTLWGQNTGELFF. The CDR3 coding sequence is TGTGCCAGCACCTTGTGGGGCCAGAACACCGGGGAGCTGTTTTTT.

This clonotype was recorded many times. The V and J genes are TRBV4-3 and TRBJ2-5, with 15 positions matching TRBD2. Germline CDR1 and CDR2: LGHNA and YSLEER. J was trimmed by 5 bases and V by 0 bases; bases with no gene match: 13. This CDR3 is 20 amino acids long. As DNA, the CDR3 is TGCGCCAGCAGCCAAGATCCCGGACTAGCGGGAGGGCCCGGGAGTGAGACCCAGTACTTC. Residues: CASSQDPGLAGGPGSETQYF.

This clonotype was counted at least ten times. The chain couples TRBV12-3 or TRBV12-4 to TRBJ1-3; D possibly corresponds to TRBD1 (5 bases). CDR3 size: 12 residues. The ends were cut back, 1 base at V and 10 bases at J, with 8 bases in the middle. In DNA form, the CDR3 reads TGTGCCAGCAGTTTAGGGGGCCGGACCATATATTTT. Translation: CASSLGGRTIYF.

Ten or more counts support this clonotype. The chain recombines TRBV5-1 with TRBJ2-1; D may be TRBD1 (6 bases). CDR1 is SGHRS and CDR2 is YFSETQ in the germline V gene. CDR3 length: 12 residues. Trimming left V 1 base short and J 10 bases short, with 9 bases between. The CDR3 loop reads CASSLQGQEQFF. The CDR3 DNA follows: TGCGCCAGCAGCTTGCAGGGGCAGGAGCAGTTCTTC.

At least ten counts were recorded for this clonotype. V is TRBV6-5 and J is TRBJ2-7; D is uncertain. This CDR3 is built from 11 residues. V lost 2 bases, J lost 5 bases, and 4 bases lay in between. Germline CDR1 MNHEY, CDR2 SVGAGI. CDR3 coding DNA: TGTGCCAGCAGTTACGGGGACGAGCAGTACTTC. Protein: CASSYGDEQYF.

The table lists this clonotype with many counts. The CDR3 is CASSWTSLSEQYF. CDR3 bases: TGTGCCAGCAGCTGGACTAGTTTAAGCGAGCAGTACTTC. The chain joins TRBV12-3 or TRBV12-4 to TRBJ2-7; 7 bases line up with TRBD2. The CDR3 totals 13 residues. Unmatched junction bases numbered 8, after V lost 6 bases and J lost 6 bases.

This clonotype was detected ten times or more. This chain connects TRBV20-1 to TRBJ1-3; D is perhaps TRBD1 (6 bases). CDR3 length: 12 amino acids. Per the germline V gene, CDR1 is DFQATT and CDR2 is SNEGSKA (reference sequence). Deletions cut 6 bases from V and 3 bases from J, with 9 bases between. The CDR3 sequence: CSAAGVGNTIYF. Here the CDR3 DNA reads TGCAGTGCCGCAGGGGTTGGAAACACCATATATTTT.

This clonotype was seen repeatedly, ten times or more. The chain has TRBV7-9 and TRBJ2-1; D gene uncertain. The CDR3 sequence is 12 residues long. Trimming left V 7 bases short and J 7 bases short, with 11 bases between. Germline CDR1 reads SEHNR; CDR2 reads FQNEAQ (reference sequence). In DNA form, the CDR3 reads TGTGCCAGCACGTATGGACCTAATGAGCAGTTCTTC. This codes for CASTYGPNEQFF.

This clonotype has ten or more counts. The V gene is TRBV15, the J gene TRBJ2-1, with 9 positions matching TRBD1. The ends lost 4 bases at V and 0 bases at J; junction bases unmatched: 16. This CDR3 region has 20 residues. Germline V CDR1 and CDR2: LNHNV, YYDKDF (reference sequence). The CDR3 region is CATSNPGQGNSLSSYNEQFF. The CDR3 DNA reads as TGTGCCACCAGCAACCCGGGACAGGGTAACAGTCTGAGCTCCTACAATGAGCAGTTCTTC.

This clonotype has ten or more counts. The genes are TRBV28 and TRBJ2-1; D not resolved. The CDR3 covers 13 residues. Trimming took 6 bases from V and 6 from J, leaving 12 bases between them. Germline CDR1 MDHEN, CDR2 SYDVKM. CDR3 in DNA: TGTGCCAGCAGCGACTCCCTCAGCAATGAGCAGTTCTTC. It codes for CASSDSLSNEQFF.

This clonotype was observed many times. The genes are TRBV9 and TRBJ2-2, with unresolved D. Germline CDR1 reads SGDLS; CDR2 reads YYNGEE. There are 15 residues in the CDR3. The V and J ends lost 2 bases and 4 bases respectively, with 12 bases between them. CDR3 amino acids: CASSVGDSTTGELFF. The CDR3 DNA reads as TGTGCCAGCAGCGTTGGGGATTCAACCACCGGGGAGCTGTTTTTT.

This clonotype was seen ten or more times. This CDR3 reads CASSWAGGSYTF. CDR3 nucleotide sequence: TGTGCCAGCAGTTGGGCCGGCGGGAGCTACACCTTC. The rearrangement joins TRBV12-3 or TRBV12-4 to TRBJ1-2, with D unclear. V was clipped by 4 bases and J by 9 bases, with 12 bases between them. This CDR3 contains 12 residues.

At least ten counts were recorded for this clonotype. The chain is built from TRBV7-6 and TRBJ2-1, with D hard to call. The CDR3 is made up of 14 amino acids. CDR1 is SGHVS and CDR2 is FNYEAQ in the germline V gene. Trimming pared 3 bases from V and 3 bases from J, leaving 9 bases between. The CDR3 bases are TGTGCCAGCAGCTTTGGAGCGTACTACAATGAGCAGTTCTTC. It specifies CASSFGAYYNEQFF.

Comment on this clonotype: It may be a read error: a sequence one base away is much more abundant. V usage is TRBV29-1 and J usage is TRBJ2-2, with D hard to call. The CDR3 sequence is 11 residues long. Germline V gives CDR1 SQVTM, CDR2 ANQGSEA. CDR3 amino acids: CSAENTGELFF. The CDR3 DNA reads TGCAGCGCTGAAAACACCGGGGAGCTGTTTTTT.